The clone carrying this T cell receptor beta chain came up a few times. Germline loops: CDR1 MDHEN, CDR2 SYDVKM. With V trimmed by 4 bases and J by 3 bases, 7 bases remained unmatched. This CDR3 comprises 15 residues. Method: immunoSEQ multiplex PCR; TCRdb's copy keeps in-frame clones and lacks some. The table lists 74,000 or so clones, 90% to 95% of them singletons. This entry is derived from a study of T cell changes during pregnancy in multiple sclerosis. The clonotype was recovered from a female donor with multiple sclerosis, enrolled in a pregnancy study. The V gene is TRBV28, the J gene TRBJ1-2; TRBD1 aligns across 8 bases. Here the sequenced sample was CD4+ T cells from peripheral blood mononuclear cells, taken before pregnancy. This CDR3 is CASSSNRGRHYGYTF. The CDR3 DNA follows: TGTGCCAGCAGTTCCAACAGGGGGAGACACTATGGCTACACCTTC.